The 9 T cell receptor beta chains reported below all come from one sample, sequenced in a study of shared clonotypes between healthy human individuals. Naive CD8 populations comprised CD45RO-negative cells positively selected for CCR7, excluding terminally differentiated effector memory CD45RA+ cells. Using immunoSEQ multiplex PCR, the repertoire was profiled, and TCRdb retains in-frame clones only, with some absent. The sample yields roughly 850,000 clones, 96% seen once. The sample consisted of naive CD8+ T cells sorted from blood. The receptor source for this set is a man aged 25-40 years in good health.

This rearrangement joins TRBV29-1 to TRBJ1-2; TRBD1 matches at 8 bases. The length of the CDR3 is 14 residues. In germline, CDR1 is SQVTM, CDR2 ANQGSEA. Germline trimming cut 5 bases from V and 4 bases from J; bases unmatched to any gene: 9. This CDR3 is CSVFGTGSFYGYTF. The CDR3 coding sequence is TGCAGCGTTTTTGGGACAGGCTCCTTCTATGGCTACACCTTC. The full variable domain, completed using reference TRBV29-1 and TRBJ1-2, is SAVISQKPSRDICQRGTSLTIQCQVDSQVTMMFWYRQQPGQSLTLIATANQGSEATYESGFVIDKFPISRPNLTFSTLTVSNMSPEDSSIYLCSVFGTGSFYGYTFGSGTRLTVV.

The chain carries TRBV5-4 and TRBJ1-1; tentative D call: TRBD1 (5 bases). The CDR3 length is 17 residues. In germline, CDR1 is SGHNT, CDR2 YYREEE (reference sequence). The V gene lost 0 bases and the J gene lost 4 bases, with 19 bases spanning the gap. This CDR3 is CASSLAPGLTLSTEAFF. Written as DNA, the CDR3 is TGTGCCAGCAGCTTGGCCCCGGGACTGACATTGAGCACTGAAGCTTTCTTT.

The chain couples TRBV27 to TRBJ2-1; 9 nucleotides align to TRBD1. The J segment lost 2 bases and the V segment lost 7 bases, leaving 6 bases of the junction unmatched. Germline CDR1 MNHEY, CDR2 SMNVEV (reference sequence). CDR3 length: 15 residues. The CDR3 is CASTTGTGTYNEQFF. For the CDR3, the DNA is TGTGCCAGCACCACCGGGACAGGGACCTACAATGAGCAGTTCTTC.

The V call is TRBV27, the J call TRBJ1-5; D not certain. The V gene lost 1 base and the J gene lost 5 bases, with 6 bases spanning the gap. The germline V gene has CDR1 MNHEY and CDR2 SMNVEV (reference sequence). This CDR3 comprises 13 residues. The CDR3 sequence is CASSLLLHQPQHF. In DNA form, the CDR3 reads TGTGCCAGCAGTTTATTGTTGCATCAGCCCCAGCATTTT.

V gene TRBV5-1 combines with J gene TRBJ2-1; TRBD2 matches at 8 bases. The germline V gene has CDR1 SGHRS and CDR2 YFSETQ. The CDR3 length is 16 residues. Trimming took 0 bases from V and 4 from J; bases not matched to a gene: 6. CDR3 sequence (DNA): TGCGCCAGCAGCTTGGTTCCGGGACTAGATTACAATGAGCAGTTCTTC. Translation: CASSLVPGLDYNEQFF.

The chain employs TRBV11-2 and TRBJ1-1; no clear D gene. Trimming removed 2 bases from V and 1 base from J, with 23 bases in between. CDR1 SGHAT and CDR2 FQNNGV come from the germline V gene. There are 19 residues in the CDR3. The CDR3 DNA reads as TGTGCCAGCAGCTTACATCATGACGGGGATCTAGGCGAGAACACTGAAGCTTTCTTT. Encoded protein: CASSLHHDGDLGENTEAFF.

The CDR3 is CASSSLRPGELFF. DNA for the CDR3: TGTGCCAGCAGCTCCTTAAGGCCCGGGGAGCTGTTTTTT. The chain combines TRBV28 with TRBJ2-2; D gene uncertain. The V end lost 6 bases, the J end lost 6 bases, and 11 bases lay between the germline ends. Germline values: CDR1 MDHEN, CDR2 SYDVKM. The CDR3 sequence is 13 residues long.

The chain carries TRBV10-3 and TRBJ2-3; D uncertain. The germline gives CDR1 ENHRY, CDR2 SYGVKD. Trimming shortened V by 3 bases and J by 4 bases, and 5 bases separated the two germline ends. CDR3 length equals 12 residues. CDR3 loop: CAISEFSDTQYF. The CDR3 DNA is TGTGCCATCAGTGAATTCTCAGATACGCAGTATTTT.

In DNA form, the CDR3 reads TGTGCCAGCAGCTTAGTTCGGGGTGTGCGGGAGCCGTCCTACAATGAGCAGTTCTTC. Encoded protein: CASSLVRGVREPSYNEQFF. This sequence joins TRBV11-1 and TRBJ2-1; TRBD2 matches at 7 bases. The V gene's germline CDR1 is SGHAT and CDR2 FQDESV (reference sequence). Germline trimming cut 1 base from V and 1 base from J; bases unmatched to any gene: 13. There are 19 residues in the CDR3.